Below are 28 T cell receptor beta chains sequenced from a single sample in a study of blood T cell repertoires in COVID-19. Using immunoSEQ multiplex PCR, the repertoire was profiled, and TCRdb retains in-frame clones only, with some absent. The sample has around 68,000 clones; roughly 86% are singletons. Source material: peripheral blood. These receptors were taken from a man in his forties with COVID-19, enrolled during active disease.

The CDR3 region is CASSRTGGYSGNTIYF. CDR3 nucleotide sequence: TGTGCCAGTAGTCGGACAGGGGGCTACTCTGGAAACACCATATATTTT. V is TRBV19 and J is TRBJ1-3, with TRBD1 identical over 11 bases. The CDR3 sequence is 16 residues long. After removal of 5 bases from V and 0 bases from J, the junction contained 3 bases not matched to a gene. Germline V gives CDR1 LNHDA, CDR2 SQIVND (reference sequence).

This chain links TRBV6-5 with TRBJ2-7, with 9 positions matching TRBD2. The CDR3 totals 15 residues. The ends lost 5 bases at V and 2 bases at J; junction bases unmatched: 7. The germline V gene encodes CDR1 MNHEY and CDR2 SVGAGI. The CDR3 loop is CASSPSGTSPYEQYF. CDR3 coding DNA: TGTGCCAGCAGTCCCTCCGGGACTAGCCCCTACGAGCAGTACTTC.

The chain recombines TRBV6-5 with TRBJ2-5; unclear D gene. This CDR3 contains 12 residues. CDR1 is MNHEY, CDR2 SVGAGI, per germline. V lost 6 bases and J lost 2, with 7 bases in between. This CDR3 is CASSTAQETQYF. The CDR3 DNA reads as TGTGCCAGCAGCACTGCTCAAGAGACCCAGTACTTC.

The chain employs TRBV7-9 and TRBJ1-3; no clear D gene. The germline gives CDR1 SEHNR, CDR2 FQNEAQ (reference sequence). V lost 5 bases, J lost 4 bases, and 6 bases lay in between. This CDR3 comprises 12 residues. In nucleotides, the CDR3 is TGTGCCAGCAGCAAGGAGGGAAACACCATATATTTT. Translating gives CASSKEGNTIYF.

The chain joins TRBV6-5 to TRBJ2-7; 10 positions match TRBD1. J gave up 2 bases and V 7 bases, and 5 bases lay outside the gene matches. This CDR3 spans 14 amino acids. Germline V lookup: CDR1 MNHEY, CDR2 SVGAGI. The CDR3 nucleotides read TGTGCCAGCACTCCGGGACAGGGGACCTACGAGCAGTACTTC. Its protein product is CASTPGQGTYEQYF.

In DNA, the CDR3 is TGTGCCAGCAGTTTGCCGGGACAGGGGGAAGGAAACACCATATATTTT. It specifies CASSLPGQGEGNTIYF. The chain joins TRBV28 to TRBJ1-3; 11 bases map to TRBD1. V lost 3 bases to trimming and J lost 4 bases; unmatched junction nucleotides: 5. Germline lookup yields CDR1 MDHEN and CDR2 SYDVKM. There are 16 residues in the CDR3.

V is TRBV5-1 and J is TRBJ2-1; D is uncertain. Germline CDR1 SGHRS, CDR2 YFSETQ. The V end lost 4 bases, the J end lost 4 bases, and 9 bases lay between the germline ends. The CDR3 consists of 13 residues. CDR3 sequence: CASSSGQYNEQFF. DNA of the CDR3: TGCGCCAGCAGCAGTGGGCAGTACAATGAGCAGTTCTTC.

In its sample, this clone ranks as medium-sized. The rearrangement uses TRBV28 and TRBJ2-7; 7 bases map to TRBD1. Germline CDR1 and CDR2: MDHEN and SYDVKM. With V trimmed by 7 bases and J by 2 bases, 8 bases remained unmatched. There are 14 residues in the CDR3. CDR3 protein: CASTNSGTAYEQYF. For the CDR3, the DNA is TGTGCCAGCACCAACTCCGGGACAGCCTACGAGCAGTACTTC.

V is TRBV5-1 and J is TRBJ2-3; maybe TRBD1 (6 bases). Trimming removed 0 bases at V and 2 bases at J, with 13 bases between. CDR3 length: 16 residues. The germline gives CDR1 SGHRS, CDR2 YFSETQ. DNA of the CDR3: TGCGCCAGCAGCTTGGTCAGGGGCCAATACACAGATACGCAGTATTTT. Residues: CASSLVRGQYTDTQYF.

V usage is TRBV6-1 and J usage is TRBJ1-2; tentative D call: TRBD1 (5 bases). Looked up from germline, CDR1 is MNHNS and CDR2 is SASEGT. This CDR3 has 15 residues. Trimming shortened V by 0 bases and J by 2 bases, and 10 bases separated the two germline ends. CDR3 in amino acids: CASSEAGQGNYGYTF. CDR3 in DNA: TGTGCCAGCAGTGAAGCCGGGCAGGGAAACTATGGCTACACCTTC.

This clone was observed a handful of times. The rearrangement links TRBV4-1 to TRBJ1-1; D is perhaps TRBD1 (5 bases). V lost 0 bases to trimming and J lost 4 bases, with 12 bases between them. CDR1 MGHRA and CDR2 YSYEKL come from the germline V gene. The CDR3 is 15 residues long. The DNA of the CDR3 is TGCGCCAGCAGCCAAGATTTCGGGGGGAGCACTGAAGCTTTCTTT. Amino acid sequence: CASSQDFGGSTEAFF.

This clone appeared once. This sequence joins TRBV6-5 and TRBJ2-1; 8 bases are shared with TRBD1. CDR1 and CDR2 (germline): MNHEY, SVGAGI. V dropped 6 bases and J dropped 8; count of bases not matched to a gene: 9. The CDR3 runs to 14 residues. The CDR3 loop is CASRRQGPLDEQFF. The CDR3 DNA sequence: TGTGCCAGCAGACGACAGGGGCCCTTGGATGAGCAGTTCTTC.

This rearrangement joins TRBV5-6 to TRBJ1-2; the D gene is possibly TRBD1 (5 bases). CDR1 and CDR2 from the germline V gene are SGHDT and YYEEEE. The V and J ends lost 2 bases and 8 bases respectively, with 16 bases between them. The CDR3 sequence is 14 residues long. The DNA of the CDR3 is TGTGCCAGCAGCTTTGGGATGGGGCTCGGGGGCTACACCTTC. It yields the protein CASSFGMGLGGYTF. Drawing the rest from reference TRBV5-6 and TRBJ1-2, the complete variable domain is DAGVTQSPTHLIKTRGQQVTLRCSPKSGHDTVSWYQQALGQGPQFIFQYYEEEERQRGNFPDRFSGHQFPNYSSELNVNALLLGDSALYLCASSFGMGLGGYTFGSGTRLTVV.

The chain joins TRBV6-5 to TRBJ2-7; D perhaps matches TRBD2 (6 bases). CDR3 length equals 15 residues. Germline V lookup: CDR1 MNHEY, CDR2 SVGAGI. V was shortened by 6 bases and J by 6 bases, with 21 bases between the two germline ends. CDR3 sequence reads: CASRGGAGHDTEQYF. The CDR3 region has the DNA TGTGCCAGCAGGGGTGGGGCGGGGCATGACACCGAGCAGTACTTC.

The chain has TRBV30 and TRBJ1-5, with D uncertain. V lost 1 base to trimming and J lost 5 bases, with 12 bases between them. In germline, CDR1 is GTSNPN, CDR2 SVGIG (reference sequence). The CDR3 is 14 residues long. As DNA, the CDR3 is TGTGCCTGGAGTGGAGCTACAGTCGATCAGCCCCAGCATTTT. Its translation: CAWSGATVDQPQHF.

This chain links TRBV10-2 with TRBJ2-2, with D possibly matching TRBD2 (5 bases). V was pared by 4 bases and J by 5 bases, with 11 bases between. This CDR3 comprises 14 residues. Germline V lookup: CDR1 WSHSY, CDR2 SAAADI. The CDR3 loop reads CASSGQRLTGELFF. CDR3 DNA sequence: TGCGCCAGCAGTGGCCAGCGGCTAACCGGGGAGCTGTTTTTT.

The rearrangement uses TRBV7-3 and TRBJ2-2; possibly TRBD2 for D (6 bases). V was cut by 4 bases and J by 7 bases, with 7 bases left in between. This CDR3 region has 12 residues. The germline CDR1 and CDR2 sequences are SGHTA and FQGTGA. CDR3 coding DNA: TGTGCCAGCAGCTCGGAGGGCGGGGAGCTGTTTTTT. Encoded protein: CASSSEGGELFF.

This clone was observed a few times. The V gene is TRBV6-5, the J gene TRBJ2-7, with 7 nucleotides matching TRBD2. CDR3 length: 14 amino acids. Germline-derived CDR1 and CDR2 are MNHEY and SVGAGI. V was pared by 5 bases and J by 2 bases, with 6 bases of the junction left unmatched. CDR3 in amino acids: CASSLKGGPYEQYF. The DNA for the CDR3 is TGTGCCAGCAGTCTGAAGGGAGGGCCCTACGAGCAGTACTTC.

This rearrangement joins TRBV5-6 to TRBJ2-5, with 9 nucleotides matching TRBD2. Germline values: CDR1 SGHDT, CDR2 YYEEEE. After removal of 0 bases from V and 4 bases from J, the junction contained 7 bases not matched to a gene. The CDR3 sequence is 16 residues long. The CDR3 bases are TGTGCCAGCAGCTTGGCCATAGCGGGGGCGGGAGAGACCCAGTACTTC. Its protein is CASSLAIAGAGETQYF.

The chain recombines TRBV27 with TRBJ2-1, with 8 bases identical to TRBD2. Germline-derived CDR1 and CDR2 are MNHEY and SMNVEV (reference sequence). The trim removed 2 bases at V and 0 bases at J, leaving 0 bases unmatched. The CDR3 extends over 15 amino acids. For the CDR3, the DNA is TGTGCCAGCAGTTTACTAGCGGGCTCCTACAATGAGCAGTTCTTC. It encodes CASSLLAGSYNEQFF.

J is TRBJ1-2 and V is TRBV2, with D perhaps matching TRBD1 (5 bases). The ends were cut back, 4 bases at V and 8 bases at J, with 14 bases in the middle. Germline V lookup: CDR1 SNHLY, CDR2 FYNNEI. The CDR3 spans 13 residues. The CDR3 is CASSAGQGGGYTF. CDR3 DNA: TGTGCCAGCAGTGCCGGCCAGGGTGGAGGCTACACCTTC.

The genes are TRBV6-5 and TRBJ1-2; 7 nucleotides line up with TRBD1. The CDR3 runs 13 residues. J lost 4 bases, V lost 7 bases, and 6 bases had no gene match. Germline loops: CDR1 MNHEY, CDR2 SVGAGI. In nucleotides, the CDR3 is TGTGCCAGCAATCACAGGGGTAGCTATGGCTACACCTTC. Translation gives CASNHRGSYGYTF.

To note about this clone: This sample includes further DNA sequences coding for the same CDR3. The chain employs TRBV5-6 and TRBJ2-7; D possibly corresponds to TRBD1 (6 bases). In germline, CDR1 is SGHDT, CDR2 YYEEEE. The CDR3 is 13 residues long. V lost 3 bases, J lost 3 bases, and 10 bases lay in between. The CDR3 nucleotides read TGTGCCAGCAGCTCCGGGACAAACTACGAGCAGTACTTC. It codes for CASSSGTNYEQYF.

The chain carries TRBV15 and TRBJ1-4, with D possibly matching TRBD1 (6 bases). The germline V gene has CDR1 LNHNV and CDR2 YYDKDF (reference sequence). V lost 2 bases and J 5 bases, leaving 9 bases between the germline ends. This CDR3 spans 14 amino acids. CDR3 amino acids: CATSRRDTNEKLFF. The CDR3 DNA sequence: TGTGCCACCAGCAGACGGGACACGAATGAAAAACTGTTTTTT.

The CDR3 DNA is TGCGCCAGCAGGCTAGGGGGGGTTAAGGATACGCAGTATTTT. It translates to CASRLGGVKDTQYF. The J gene is TRBJ2-3, the V gene TRBV5-1; maybe TRBD2 (7 bases). CDR3 size: 14 residues. Trimming took off 5 bases at V and 6 bases at J, with 16 bases between the two ends. The germline V gene has CDR1 SGHRS and CDR2 YFSETQ.

The V gene is TRBV11-2, the J gene TRBJ2-1; 12 bases match TRBD1. V dropped 5 bases and J dropped 8; count of bases not matched to a gene: 7. CDR1 is SGHAT, CDR2 FQNNGV, per germline. The CDR3 has 15 residues. The CDR3 here is CASSPGTGGFDEQFF. CDR3 DNA: TGTGCCAGCAGCCCCGGGACAGGGGGCTTCGATGAGCAGTTCTTC.

The V gene is TRBV9, the J gene TRBJ2-2; 10 nucleotides agree with TRBD2. J was trimmed by 5 bases and V by 4 bases; bases with no gene match: 5. CDR3 length: 15 amino acids. Germline CDR1 SGDLS, CDR2 YYNGEE. CDR3 sequence: CASSPSGGGTGELFF. The CDR3 DNA reads TGTGCCAGCAGCCCTAGCGGGGGCGGGACCGGGGAGCTGTTTTTT.

The CDR3 bases are TGTGCCAGCAGCTCAGCCGGCGGGACAGCCCGCAATGAGCAGTTCTTC. Translating it yields CASSSAGGTARNEQFF. The chain recombines TRBV11-3 with TRBJ2-1, with a tentative D call TRBD1 (7 bases). Trimming removed 4 bases at V and 6 bases at J, with 19 bases between. CDR3 length: 16 residues. Per germline, CDR1 SGHNT and CDR2 YENEEA.